Included here is one T cell receptor (beta chain) sequence, with context. What it binds is unknown. It was template switching that added a universal primer site, and there were unique molecular identifiers on the cDNA. TCRdb used MiXCR to reprocess the 5' RACE reads, holding one entry per CDR3 protein. The table includes 500,000 to 650,000 distinct CDR3 sequences, approximately 20% detected once. The record originates from a study of identical twins. Study observations and caveats: Insertions ran lower in abundant cord blood beta clonotypes, though not in memory repertoires.

The V gene's germline CDR1 is SQVTM and CDR2 ANQGSEA. The CDR3 covers 14 residues. Trimming cost V 2 bases and J 2 bases, with 13 bases left between them. This sample also appeared in a second study, on yellow fever vaccine responses in identical twins.

This TCR was sampled from a woman under 30 in good health. The V and J genes are TRBV29-1 and TRBJ2-7, with D tentatively TRBD1 (5 bases). Material: CD4+ T cells sorted from blood. The CDR3 loop is CSVERAQGPYEQYF. The CDR3 nucleotides are TGCAGCGTTGAACGGGCTCAGGGCCCCTACGAGCAGTACTTC.